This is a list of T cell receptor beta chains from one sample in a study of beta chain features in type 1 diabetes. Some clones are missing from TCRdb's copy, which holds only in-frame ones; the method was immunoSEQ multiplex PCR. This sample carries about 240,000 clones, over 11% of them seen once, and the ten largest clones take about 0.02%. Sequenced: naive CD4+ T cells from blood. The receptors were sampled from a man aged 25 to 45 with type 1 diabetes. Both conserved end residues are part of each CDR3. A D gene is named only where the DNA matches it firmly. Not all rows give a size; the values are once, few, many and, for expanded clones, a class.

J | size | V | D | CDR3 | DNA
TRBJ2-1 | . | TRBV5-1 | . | CASSYTRESPDEQFF | TGCGCCAGCAGCTACACCCGGGAGAGCCCCGATGAGCAGTTCTTC
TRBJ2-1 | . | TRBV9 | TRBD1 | CASSGGTGMSSYNEQFF | TGTGCCAGCAGCGGGGGGACAGGCATGAGCTCCTACAATGAGCAGTTCTTC
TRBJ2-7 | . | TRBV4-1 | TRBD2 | CASSQGSGGVPSYEQYF | TGCGCCAGCAGCCAAGGTAGCGGGGGAGTTCCCTCCTACGAGCAGTACTTC
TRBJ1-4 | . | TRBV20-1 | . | CSAPIAEKLFF | TGCAGTGCCCCTATAGCGGAAAAACTGTTTTTT
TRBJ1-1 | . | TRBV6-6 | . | CASGLGLLNTEAFF | TGTGCCAGCGGACTCGGGCTCCTGAACACTGAAGCTTTCTTT
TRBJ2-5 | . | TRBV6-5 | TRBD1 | CASSYSRPGGAETQYF | TGTGCCAGCAGTTACTCCCGGCCAGGGGGCGCAGAGACCCAGTACTTC
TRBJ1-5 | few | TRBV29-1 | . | CSVEERGQPQHF | TGCAGCGTTGAAGAAAGGGGTCAGCCCCAGCATTTT
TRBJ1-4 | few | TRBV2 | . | CASSEGGETNEKLFF | TGTGCCAGCAGTGAAGGAGGCGAAACAAATGAAAAACTGTTTTTT
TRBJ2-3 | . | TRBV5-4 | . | CASSPSRVAGTDTQYF | TGTGCCAGCAGCCCCTCCCGTGTGGCCGGCACAGATACGCAGTATTTT
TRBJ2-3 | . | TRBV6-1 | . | CASSVPQGADTQYF | TGTGCCAGCAGTGTCCCACAGGGTGCAGATACGCAGTATTTT
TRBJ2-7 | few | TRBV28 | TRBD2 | CASSRASGSIYEQYF | TGTGCCAGCAGTAGGGCTAGCGGGAGTATCTACGAGCAGTACTTC
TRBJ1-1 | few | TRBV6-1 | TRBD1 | CASEAYRGGEAFF | TGTGCCAGCGAAGCCTACAGGGGAGGTGAAGCTTTCTTT
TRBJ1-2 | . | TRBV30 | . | CAWSVDRQGYGYTF | TGTGCCTGGAGTGTCGACAGACAAGGCTATGGCTACACCTTC
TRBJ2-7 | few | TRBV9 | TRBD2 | CASSASGTSYEQYF | TGTGCCAGCAGCGCAAGCGGGACCTCCTACGAGCAGTACTTC
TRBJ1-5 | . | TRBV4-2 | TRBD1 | CASSPPGQGNGQPQHF | TGTGCCAGCAGCCCACCGGGACAGGGAAATGGTCAGCCCCAGCATTTT
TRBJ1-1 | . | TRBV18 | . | CASSPQEYGAEAFF | TGTGCCAGCTCACCACAGGAGTACGGCGCCGAAGCTTTCTTT
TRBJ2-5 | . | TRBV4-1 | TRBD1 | CASRGTGQETQYF | TGCGCCAGCAGGGGGACAGGACAAGAGACCCAGTACTTC
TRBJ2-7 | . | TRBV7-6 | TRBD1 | CASSPSRSRDRGSYEQYF | TGTGCCAGCAGCCCGTCCAGGAGTCGGGACAGGGGCTCCTACGAGCAGTACTTC
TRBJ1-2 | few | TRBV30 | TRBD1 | CAWSIAGQGAYTF | TGTGCCTGGAGCATCGCGGGACAGGGCGCCTACACCTTC
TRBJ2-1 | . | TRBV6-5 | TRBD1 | CASIRRTGGLNEQFF | TGTGCCAGCATCAGACGGACAGGGGGCTTAAATGAGCAGTTCTTC
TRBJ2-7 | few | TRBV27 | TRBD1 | CASGPGQRSSYEQYF | TGTGCCAGCGGGCCGGGACAGCGCAGCTCCTACGAGCAGTACTTC
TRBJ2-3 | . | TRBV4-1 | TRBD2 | CASSQGMGGVGTDTQYF | TGCGCCAGCAGCCAAGGAATGGGAGGGGTCGGCACAGATACGCAGTATTTT
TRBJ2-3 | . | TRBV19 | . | CASSIQQGTDTQYF | TGTGCCAGTAGTATCCAACAGGGCACAGATACGCAGTATTTT
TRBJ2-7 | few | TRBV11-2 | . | CASSRGATGPAYEQYF | TGTGCCAGCAGCCGAGGGGCGACAGGTCCCGCATACGAGCAGTACTTC
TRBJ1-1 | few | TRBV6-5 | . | CASSYSGVDYTEAFF | TGTGCCAGCAGTTACTCAGGGGTAGATTACACTGAAGCTTTCTTT
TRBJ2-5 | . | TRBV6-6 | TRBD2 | CASSPPSGRARETQYF | TGTGCCAGCAGTCCCCCTAGCGGGAGGGCCCGGGAGACCCAGTACTTC
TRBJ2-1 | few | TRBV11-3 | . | CASSLKPNEQFF | TGTGCCAGCAGCTTAAAGCCCAATGAGCAGTTCTTC
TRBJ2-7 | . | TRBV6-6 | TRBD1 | CASSDIPGQLYEQYF | TGTGCCAGCAGTGACATCCCGGGACAGCTCTACGAGCAGTACTTC
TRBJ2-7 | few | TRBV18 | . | CASSPRGLSHEQYF | TGTGCCAGCTCACCACGTGGGCTTTCCCACGAGCAGTACTTC
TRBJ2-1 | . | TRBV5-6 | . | CASSSLGTTASSYNEQFF | TGTGCCAGCAGCTCCCTTGGAACGACAGCGAGCTCCTACAATGAGCAGTTCTTC
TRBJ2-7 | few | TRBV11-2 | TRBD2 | CASSRTATSGTYEQYF | TGTGCCAGCAGCCGGACGGCTACTAGCGGTACATACGAGCAGTACTTC
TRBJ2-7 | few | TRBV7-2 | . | CASSPRAGYEQYF | TGTGCCAGCAGCCCCCGGGCGGGATACGAGCAGTACTTC
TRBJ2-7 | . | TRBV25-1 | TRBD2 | CASQVTSGAQYF | TGTGCCAGCCAAGTGACTAGCGGGGCGCAGTACTTC
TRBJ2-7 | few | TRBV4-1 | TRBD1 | CASSRLEGTGAYEQYF | TGCGCCAGCAGCCGCCTTGAAGGGACAGGGGCCTACGAGCAGTACTTC
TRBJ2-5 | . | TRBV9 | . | CASSVAGGETQYF | TGTGCCAGCAGCGTAGCAGGGGGGGAGACCCAGTACTTC
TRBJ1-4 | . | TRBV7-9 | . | CASSYRASNEKLFF | TGTGCCAGCAGCTACAGGGCATCTAATGAAAAACTGTTTTTT
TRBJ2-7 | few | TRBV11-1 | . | CASSSQGDEQYF | TGTGCCAGCAGCTCTCAGGGTGACGAGCAGTACTTC